This TCR beta chain originates from a study of monozygotic twins with inflammatory bowel disease. The CDR3 is made up of 11 amino acids. The germline V gene has CDR1 SEHNR and CDR2 FQNEAQ (reference sequence). Added by template switching were UMIs that each held a 6-nucleotide sample barcode. TCRalpha along with TCRbeta cDNA was subjected to two nested PCRs lasting approximately 16 and 9 cycles. No DNA is given; TCRdb re-called the 5' RACE reads and lists each CDR3 protein once. The ten most abundant clones cover just over 2.5% of a sample with fewer than 450,000 distinct CDR3 sequences. Sequencing was performed on blood. The TCR sequence derives from a human donor with ulcerative colitis or Crohn's disease, or a healthy co-twin of an affected twin (not recorded which). V gene TRBV7-9 combines with J gene TRBJ1-2. CDR3 sequence reads: CASSLGSGYTF.